A selection of T cell receptor beta chains follows, all from one sample in a study of Ad26.COV2.S vaccination and SARS-CoV-2 variants. Using immunoSEQ multiplex PCR, the repertoire was profiled, and TCRdb retains in-frame clones only, with some absent. The sample holds more than 150,000 clones, roughly 87% seen once. Specimen: peripheral blood, collected after recovery from COVID-19. Receptors originate from a human donor who had recovered from COVID-19. CDR3s include the opening cysteine and the closing phenylalanine or tryptophan. Fields, in order: CDR3 protein, CDR3 DNA, clone size, D gene, J gene, V gene. A D gene is named only where the DNA matches it firmly. Size is omitted from some rows. Given values are once, few, many or a class for expanded clones.

CDR3 protein: CASSLETETQYF; CDR3 DNA: TGTGCCAGCAGTTTGGAGACAGAGACCCAGTACTTC; clone size: .; D gene: .; J gene: TRBJ2-5; V gene: TRBV12-3/TRBV12-4
CDR3 protein: CAWSLNFLVVDGYTF; CDR3 DNA: TGTGCCTGGAGTTTGAACTTCTTGGTTGTGGATGGCTACACCTTC; clone size: .; D gene: .; J gene: TRBJ1-2; V gene: TRBV30
CDR3 protein: CASSPSGRGYNEQFF; CDR3 DNA: TGTGCCAGCAGTCCGAGCGGGAGGGGATACAATGAGCAGTTCTTC; clone size: once; D gene: TRBD2; J gene: TRBJ2-1; V gene: TRBV27
CDR3 protein: CASSVSRDQTLTSSYNEQFF; CDR3 DNA: TGTGCCAGCAGCGTATCACGGGACCAAACCCTGACTAGCTCCTACAATGAGCAGTTCTTC; clone size: .; D gene: .; J gene: TRBJ2-1; V gene: TRBV9
CDR3 protein: CATRGGLMNTEAFF; CDR3 DNA: TGTGCCACCCGGGGGGGGCTAATGAACACTGAAGCTTTCTTT; clone size: .; D gene: .; J gene: TRBJ1-1; V gene: TRBV6-5
CDR3 protein: CASSFWGKQETQYF; CDR3 DNA: TGTGCCAGCAGCTTTTGGGGGAAACAAGAGACCCAGTACTTC; clone size: .; D gene: .; J gene: TRBJ2-5; V gene: TRBV11-1
CDR3 protein: CASSPPRDREETEAFF; CDR3 DNA: TGTGCCAGCAGTCCCCCTCGGGACAGAGAGGAGACTGAAGCTTTCTTT; clone size: .; D gene: TRBD1; J gene: TRBJ1-1; V gene: TRBV6-4
CDR3 protein: CASSLGSPMNTEAFF; CDR3 DNA: TGCGCCAGCAGCTTGGGCAGTCCTATGAACACTGAAGCTTTCTTT; clone size: .; D gene: .; J gene: TRBJ1-1; V gene: TRBV5-1
CDR3 protein: CASSQDNGAFF; CDR3 DNA: TGTGCCAGCAGCCAAGACAACGGAGCTTTCTTT; clone size: .; D gene: .; J gene: TRBJ1-1; V gene: TRBV3-1/TRBV3-2
CDR3 protein: CASSPGGLLRTGEQYF; CDR3 DNA: TGTGCCAGCAGCCCCGGGGGGCTGCTGCGGACAGGCGAGCAGTACTTC; clone size: .; D gene: .; J gene: TRBJ2-7; V gene: TRBV14
CDR3 protein: CASTDRSYEQYF; CDR3 DNA: TGTGCCAGCACGGACAGGTCCTACGAGCAGTACTTC; clone size: .; D gene: TRBD1; J gene: TRBJ2-7; V gene: TRBV6-5
CDR3 protein: CASSEGNEQYF; CDR3 DNA: TGTGCCAGCAGTGAGGGGAACGAGCAGTACTTC; clone size: once; D gene: .; J gene: TRBJ2-7; V gene: TRBV6-1
CDR3 protein: CASSLANSYNEQFF; CDR3 DNA: TGTGCCAGCAGCTTAGCGAACTCCTACAATGAGCAGTTCTTC; clone size: .; D gene: .; J gene: TRBJ2-1; V gene: TRBV7-8
CDR3 protein: CASSLGATSTDTQYF; CDR3 DNA: TGCGCCAGCAGCTTGGGGGCGACTAGCACAGATACGCAGTATTTT; clone size: .; D gene: .; J gene: TRBJ2-3; V gene: TRBV5-1
CDR3 protein: CACNRGDSPLHF; CDR3 DNA: TGTGCCTGCAACAGGGGTGACTCACCCCTCCACTTT; clone size: few; D gene: TRBD1; J gene: TRBJ1-6; V gene: TRBV30
CDR3 protein: CASSSGLYNSPLHF; CDR3 DNA: TGTGCCAGCAGCAGCGGCCTTTATAATTCACCCCTCCACTTT; clone size: .; D gene: .; J gene: TRBJ1-6; V gene: TRBV9
CDR3 protein: CAWTAGTTQGETQYF; CDR3 DNA: TGTGCCTGGACCGCGGGGACCACCCAGGGAGAGACCCAGTACTTC; clone size: .; D gene: .; J gene: TRBJ2-5; V gene: TRBV30
CDR3 protein: CASSLVGSRGTGELFF; CDR3 DNA: TGTGCCAGCAGCTTAGTCGGGTCGAGGGGCACCGGGGAGCTGTTTTTT; clone size: .; D gene: .; J gene: TRBJ2-2; V gene: TRBV7-2
CDR3 protein: CASSPQVLEAFF; CDR3 DNA: TGTGCCAGCTCACCACAGGTCCTTGAAGCTTTCTTT; clone size: .; D gene: .; J gene: TRBJ1-1; V gene: TRBV18
CDR3 protein: CASSLEDFNTGELFF; CDR3 DNA: TGTGCCAGCAGCTTAGAGGACTTTAACACCGGGGAGCTGTTTTTT; clone size: .; D gene: .; J gene: TRBJ2-2; V gene: TRBV11-2
CDR3 protein: CASSVATMSSYNSPLHF; CDR3 DNA: TGCGCCAGCAGCGTGGCCACAATGAGCTCCTATAATTCACCCCTCCACTTT; clone size: few; D gene: .; J gene: TRBJ1-6; V gene: TRBV5-1
CDR3 protein: CAIRRGSYEQYF; CDR3 DNA: TGTGCCATCCGTCGAGGTTCCTACGAGCAGTACTTC; clone size: .; D gene: .; J gene: TRBJ2-7; V gene: TRBV10-3
CDR3 protein: CASLKKAGVAYEQYF; CDR3 DNA: TGTGCCAGCCTAAAAAAGGCAGGGGTGGCCTACGAGCAGTACTTC; clone size: .; D gene: .; J gene: TRBJ2-7; V gene: TRBV25-1
CDR3 protein: CAWMDRGSNQPQHF; CDR3 DNA: TGTGCCTGGATGGACAGGGGTAGCAATCAGCCCCAGCATTTT; clone size: .; D gene: TRBD1; J gene: TRBJ1-5; V gene: TRBV30
CDR3 protein: CASSPLSSGGSYEQYF; CDR3 DNA: TGCGCCAGCAGCCCCCTATCTAGCGGAGGCTCCTACGAGCAGTACTTC; clone size: .; D gene: TRBD2; J gene: TRBJ2-7; V gene: TRBV5-1
CDR3 protein: CASSLAGGNIEQFF; CDR3 DNA: TGTGCCAGCAGCCTAGCGGGGGGGAATATTGAGCAGTTCTTC; clone size: .; D gene: TRBD2; J gene: TRBJ2-1; V gene: TRBV2
CDR3 protein: CASSETQGGQPQHF; CDR3 DNA: TGTGCCAGCAGCGAGACCCAGGGCGGTCAGCCCCAGCATTTT; clone size: .; D gene: .; J gene: TRBJ1-5; V gene: TRBV9
CDR3 protein: CASSPPGVAEYNEQFF; CDR3 DNA: TGTGCCAGCAGCCCGCCGGGGGTAGCGGAGTACAATGAGCAGTTCTTC; clone size: once; D gene: .; J gene: TRBJ2-1; V gene: TRBV7-9
CDR3 protein: CATQTSLSSYNEQFF; CDR3 DNA: TGTGCCACCCAGACTAGCCTAAGCTCCTACAATGAGCAGTTCTTC; clone size: .; D gene: TRBD2; J gene: TRBJ2-1; V gene: TRBV10-3
CDR3 protein: CASSGTPGEWTYEQYF; CDR3 DNA: TGTGCCAGCAGTGGTACCCCGGGGGAGTGGACCTACGAGCAGTACTTC; clone size: .; D gene: .; J gene: TRBJ2-7; V gene: TRBV6-1
CDR3 protein: CASSLPGYGYTF; CDR3 DNA: TGTGCCAGCAGTTTGCCGGGGTATGGCTACACCTTC; clone size: once; D gene: .; J gene: TRBJ1-2; V gene: TRBV12-3/TRBV12-4
CDR3 protein: CASSYRLAGVDEQYF; CDR3 DNA: TGTGCCAGCAGCTACAGACTAGCGGGAGTCGACGAGCAGTACTTC; clone size: once; D gene: TRBD2; J gene: TRBJ2-7; V gene: TRBV9
CDR3 protein: CASSPGASSSYEQYF; CDR3 DNA: TGTGCCAGCAGCCCTGGAGCTTCCAGCTCCTACGAGCAGTACTTC; clone size: .; D gene: .; J gene: TRBJ2-7; V gene: TRBV5-5
CDR3 protein: CASSLSLGGHEKLFF; CDR3 DNA: TGTGCCAGCAGCTTAAGTCTTGGGGGGCATGAAAAACTGTTTTTT; clone size: .; D gene: .; J gene: TRBJ1-4; V gene: TRBV11-2
CDR3 protein: CASSLGLLNTGELFF; CDR3 DNA: TGTGCCAGCAGCTTAGGACTCCTGAACACCGGGGAGCTGTTTTTT; clone size: .; D gene: .; J gene: TRBJ2-2; V gene: TRBV7-9
CDR3 protein: CASSLLASGFLGGDEQYF; CDR3 DNA: TGTGCCAGCAGCTTGTTAGCGTCAGGGTTCCTCGGAGGGGACGAGCAGTACTTC; clone size: .; D gene: .; J gene: TRBJ2-7; V gene: TRBV5-5
CDR3 protein: CASSVGANNEKLFF; CDR3 DNA: TGTGCCAGCAGCGTGGGGGCCAACAATGAAAAACTGTTTTTT; clone size: .; D gene: .; J gene: TRBJ1-4; V gene: TRBV9
CDR3 protein: CASSPGGPDEKLFF; CDR3 DNA: TGTGCCTCCTCCCCCGGCGGACCAGATGAAAAACTGTTTTTT; clone size: .; D gene: .; J gene: TRBJ1-4; V gene: TRBV28
CDR3 protein: CASSEAVTNYGYTF; CDR3 DNA: TGTGCCAGCAGTGAGGCAGTTACTAACTATGGCTACACCTTC; clone size: few; D gene: .; J gene: TRBJ1-2; V gene: TRBV6-1
CDR3 protein: CASSGPLKRGGPRETQYF; CDR3 DNA: TGTGCCAGCAGCGGGCCCCTAAAGCGGGGGGGCCCAAGAGAGACCCAGTACTTC; clone size: .; D gene: TRBD2; J gene: TRBJ2-5; V gene: TRBV9
CDR3 protein: CATRMGISSTDTQYF; CDR3 DNA: TGTGCCACCAGGATGGGTATATCTAGCACAGATACGCAGTATTTT; clone size: once; D gene: .; J gene: TRBJ2-3; V gene: TRBV10-3
CDR3 protein: CASSNDLGETQYF; CDR3 DNA: TGTGCCAGCAGCAATGACCTGGGAGAGACCCAGTACTTC; clone size: .; D gene: .; J gene: TRBJ2-5; V gene: TRBV27
CDR3 protein: CASSLGGGAHGYTF; CDR3 DNA: TGTGCCAGCAGTTTAGGAGGGGGCGCCCATGGCTACACCTTC; clone size: .; D gene: TRBD1; J gene: TRBJ1-2; V gene: TRBV27
CDR3 protein: CASTLLGTEAFF; CDR3 DNA: TGTGCCAGCACCCTACTCGGCACTGAAGCTTTCTTT; clone size: .; D gene: .; J gene: TRBJ1-1; V gene: TRBV12-3/TRBV12-4
CDR3 protein: CATLTTSGNNTVAGELFF; CDR3 DNA: TGTGCCACATTGACGACTAGCGGGAATAACACGGTAGCCGGGGAGCTGTTTTTT; clone size: .; D gene: TRBD2; J gene: TRBJ2-2; V gene: TRBV15
CDR3 protein: CASSEYWASGGDTQYF; CDR3 DNA: TGTGCCAGCAGTGAATATTGGGCTAGCGGAGGAGATACGCAGTATTTT; clone size: .; D gene: TRBD2; J gene: TRBJ2-3; V gene: TRBV6-1
CDR3 protein: CASSGVHGYTF; CDR3 DNA: TGTGCCAGCAGTGGGGTTCACGGCTACACCTTC; clone size: .; D gene: .; J gene: TRBJ1-2; V gene: TRBV3-1/TRBV3-2
CDR3 protein: CASSVSQGNTGELFF; CDR3 DNA: TGTGCCAGCAGCGTCTCACAGGGAAACACCGGGGAGCTGTTTTTT; clone size: .; D gene: .; J gene: TRBJ2-2; V gene: TRBV9
CDR3 protein: CASSYSGTGPDTEAFF; CDR3 DNA: TGTGCCAGCAGTTACTCTGGGACAGGCCCGGACACTGAAGCTTTCTTT; clone size: .; D gene: TRBD1; J gene: TRBJ1-1; V gene: TRBV6-5
CDR3 protein: CASSYSIGRGANVLTF; CDR3 DNA: TGTGCCAGCAGTTACTCGATTGGGAGGGGGGCCAACGTCCTGACTTTC; clone size: .; D gene: .; J gene: TRBJ2-6; V gene: TRBV6-5
CDR3 protein: CASSLAASANEKLFF; CDR3 DNA: TGTGCCAGCAGCTTAGCGGCCTCTGCTAATGAAAAACTGTTTTTT; clone size: .; D gene: .; J gene: TRBJ1-4; V gene: TRBV11-2
CDR3 protein: CASSFGSGSNEKLFF; CDR3 DNA: TGCGCCAGCAGCTTTGGTTCGGGATCTAATGAAAAACTGTTTTTT; clone size: .; D gene: .; J gene: TRBJ1-4; V gene: TRBV5-1
CDR3 protein: CATSRDRVDGYTF; CDR3 DNA: TGTGCCACCAGCAGAGATCGGGTCGATGGCTACACCTTC; clone size: few; D gene: .; J gene: TRBJ1-2; V gene: TRBV15
CDR3 protein: CASRPTSGPYEQYF; CDR3 DNA: TGTGCCAGCAGGCCGACTAGCGGACCCTACGAGCAGTACTTC; clone size: .; D gene: TRBD2; J gene: TRBJ2-7; V gene: TRBV27
CDR3 protein: CASSLAASGAGFTGELFF; CDR3 DNA: TGTGCTAGCAGCTTAGCGGCCTCAGGGGCAGGCTTCACCGGGGAGCTGTTTTTT; clone size: .; D gene: .; J gene: TRBJ2-2; V gene: TRBV7-7